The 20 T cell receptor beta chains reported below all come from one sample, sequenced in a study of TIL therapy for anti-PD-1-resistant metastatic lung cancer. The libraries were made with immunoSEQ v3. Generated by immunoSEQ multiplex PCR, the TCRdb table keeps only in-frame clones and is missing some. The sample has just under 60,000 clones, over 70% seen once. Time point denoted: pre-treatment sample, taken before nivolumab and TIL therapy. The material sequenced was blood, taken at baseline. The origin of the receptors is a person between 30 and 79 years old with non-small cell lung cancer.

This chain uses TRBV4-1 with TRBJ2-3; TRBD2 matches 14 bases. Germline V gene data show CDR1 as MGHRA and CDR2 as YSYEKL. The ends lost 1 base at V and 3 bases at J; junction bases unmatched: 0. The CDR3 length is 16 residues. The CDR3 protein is CASSQGLAGGTDTQYF. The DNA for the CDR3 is TGCGCCAGCAGCCAAGGACTAGCGGGAGGGACAGATACGCAGTATTTT.

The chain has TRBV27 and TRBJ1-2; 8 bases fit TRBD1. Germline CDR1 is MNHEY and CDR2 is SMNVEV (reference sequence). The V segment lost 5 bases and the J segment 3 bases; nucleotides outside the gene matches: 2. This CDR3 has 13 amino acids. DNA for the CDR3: TGTGCCAGCAGTCTACAGGGGGACTATGGCTACACCTTC. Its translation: CASSLQGDYGYTF.

CDR3 DNA sequence: TGCAGCGTTGATTTTAACCGCAATGAGCAGTTCTTC. Its protein product is CSVDFNRNEQFF. This chain uses TRBV29-1 with TRBJ2-1; D is undetermined. V lost 3 bases and J 6 bases, leaving 9 bases between the germline ends. Per germline, CDR1 SQVTM and CDR2 ANQGSEA. The CDR3 sequence is 12 residues long.

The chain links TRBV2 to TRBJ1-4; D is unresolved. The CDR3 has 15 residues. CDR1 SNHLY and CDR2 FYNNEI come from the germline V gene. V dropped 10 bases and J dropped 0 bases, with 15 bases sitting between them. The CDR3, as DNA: TGTGCCACTACGCGGTCCGGGGCAACTAATGAAAAACTGTTTTTT. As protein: CATTRSGATNEKLFF. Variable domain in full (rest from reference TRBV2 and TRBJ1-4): EPEVTQTPSHQVTQMGQEVILRCVPISNHLYFYWYRQILGQKVEFLVSFYNNEISEKSEIFDDQFSVERPDGSNFTLKIRSTKLEDSAMYFCATTRSGATNEKLFFGSGTQLSVL.

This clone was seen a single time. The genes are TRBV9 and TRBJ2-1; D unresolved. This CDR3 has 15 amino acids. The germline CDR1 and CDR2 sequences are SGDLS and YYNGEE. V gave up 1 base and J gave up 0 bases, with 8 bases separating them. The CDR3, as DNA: TGTGCCAGCAGCGTATCTGTGAGCTCCTACAATGAGCAGTTCTTC. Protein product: CASSVSVSSYNEQFF.

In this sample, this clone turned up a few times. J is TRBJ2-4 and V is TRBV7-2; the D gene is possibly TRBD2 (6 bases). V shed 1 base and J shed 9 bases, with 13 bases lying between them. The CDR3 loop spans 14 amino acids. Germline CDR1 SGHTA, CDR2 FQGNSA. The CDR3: CASSLGVAEGIQYF. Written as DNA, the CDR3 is TGTGCCAGCAGCTTAGGAGTAGCGGAGGGCATTCAGTACTTC.

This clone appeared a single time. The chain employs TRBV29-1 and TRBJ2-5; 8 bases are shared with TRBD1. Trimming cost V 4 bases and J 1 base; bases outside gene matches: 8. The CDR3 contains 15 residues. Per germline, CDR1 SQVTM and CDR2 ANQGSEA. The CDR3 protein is CSVAPTGGFQETQYF. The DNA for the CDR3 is TGCAGCGTTGCTCCTACAGGGGGTTTCCAAGAGACCCAGTACTTC.

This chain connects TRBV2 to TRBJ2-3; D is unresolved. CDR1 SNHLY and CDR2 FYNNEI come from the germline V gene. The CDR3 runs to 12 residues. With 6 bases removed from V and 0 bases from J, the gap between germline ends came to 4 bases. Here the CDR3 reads CASRTSTDTQYF. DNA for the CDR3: TGTGCCAGCAGGACTAGCACAGATACGCAGTATTTT.

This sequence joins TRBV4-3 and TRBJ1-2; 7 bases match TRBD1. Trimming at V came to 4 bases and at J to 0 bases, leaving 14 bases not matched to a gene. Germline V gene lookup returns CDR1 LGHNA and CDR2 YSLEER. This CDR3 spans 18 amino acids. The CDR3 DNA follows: TGCGCCAGCAGCCCTGCCGGGACAGCGGCCGAGTCTAACTATGGCTACACCTTC. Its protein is CASSPAGTAAESNYGYTF.

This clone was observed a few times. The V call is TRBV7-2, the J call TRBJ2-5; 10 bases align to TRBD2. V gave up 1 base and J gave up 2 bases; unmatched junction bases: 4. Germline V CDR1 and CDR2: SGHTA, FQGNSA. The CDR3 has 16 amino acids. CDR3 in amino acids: CASSLGPSGGQETQYF. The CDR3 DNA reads TGTGCCAGCAGCTTAGGCCCTAGCGGGGGTCAAGAGACCCAGTACTTC.

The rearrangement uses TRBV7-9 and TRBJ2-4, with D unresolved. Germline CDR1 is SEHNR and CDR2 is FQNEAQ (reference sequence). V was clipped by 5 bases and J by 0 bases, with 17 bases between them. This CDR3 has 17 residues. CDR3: CASSAPRVGEAKNIQYF. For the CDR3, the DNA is TGTGCCAGCAGCGCCCCCCGAGTAGGAGAAGCCAAAAACATTCAGTACTTC.

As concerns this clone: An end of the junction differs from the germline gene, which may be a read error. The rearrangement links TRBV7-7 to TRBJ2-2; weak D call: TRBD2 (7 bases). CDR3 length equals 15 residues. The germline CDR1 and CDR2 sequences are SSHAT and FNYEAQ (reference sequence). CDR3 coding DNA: TGTGCTAGCAGCTTAATCACAGGGAGGGCCGGGGAGCTGTTTTTT. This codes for CASSLITGRAGELFF. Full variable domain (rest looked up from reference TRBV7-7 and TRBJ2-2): GAGVSQSPRYKVTKRGQDVTLRCDPISSHATLYWYQQALGQGPEFLTYFNYEAQPDKSGLPSDRFSAERPEGSISTLTIQRTEQRDSAMYRCASSLITGRAGELFFGEGSRLTVL.

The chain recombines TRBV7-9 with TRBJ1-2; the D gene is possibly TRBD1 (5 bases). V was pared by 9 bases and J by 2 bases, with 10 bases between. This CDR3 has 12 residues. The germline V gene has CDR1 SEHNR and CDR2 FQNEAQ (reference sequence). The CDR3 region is CASTAGNYGYTF. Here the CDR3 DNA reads TGTGCCAGTACAGCAGGGAACTATGGCTACACCTTC.

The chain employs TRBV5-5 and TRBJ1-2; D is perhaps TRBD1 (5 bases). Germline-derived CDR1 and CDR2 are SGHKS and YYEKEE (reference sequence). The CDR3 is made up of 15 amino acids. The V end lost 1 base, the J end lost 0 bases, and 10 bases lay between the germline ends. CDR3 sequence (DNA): TGTGCCAGCAGCTTGCTGACAGTCACTAACTATGGCTACACCTTC. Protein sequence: CASSLLTVTNYGYTF.

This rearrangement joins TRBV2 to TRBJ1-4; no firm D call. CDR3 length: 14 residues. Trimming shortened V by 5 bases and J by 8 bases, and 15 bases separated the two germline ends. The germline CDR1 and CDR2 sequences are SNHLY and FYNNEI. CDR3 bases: TGTGCCAGCAGTTCCAGGTGGTTAAACGAAAAACTGTTTTTT. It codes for CASSSRWLNEKLFF.

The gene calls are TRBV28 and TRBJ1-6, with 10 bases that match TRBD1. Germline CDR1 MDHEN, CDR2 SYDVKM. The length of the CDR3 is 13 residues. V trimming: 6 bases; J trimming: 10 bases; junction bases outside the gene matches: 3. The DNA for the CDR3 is TGTGCCAGCAGATGGACAGGGGGATCACCCCTCCACTTT. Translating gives CASRWTGGSPLHF.

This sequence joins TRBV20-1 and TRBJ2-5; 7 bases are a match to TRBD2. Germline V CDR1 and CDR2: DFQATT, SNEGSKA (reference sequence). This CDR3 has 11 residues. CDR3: CSALGGETQYF. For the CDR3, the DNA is TGCAGCGCGTTGGGGGGGGAGACCCAGTACTTC.

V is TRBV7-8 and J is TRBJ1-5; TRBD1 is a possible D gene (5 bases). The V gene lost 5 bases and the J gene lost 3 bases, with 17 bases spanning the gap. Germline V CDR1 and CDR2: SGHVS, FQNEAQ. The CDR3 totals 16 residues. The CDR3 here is CASSPLGAGFNQPQHF. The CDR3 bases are TGTGCCAGCAGCCCCCTCGGAGCAGGGTTCAATCAGCCCCAGCATTTT.

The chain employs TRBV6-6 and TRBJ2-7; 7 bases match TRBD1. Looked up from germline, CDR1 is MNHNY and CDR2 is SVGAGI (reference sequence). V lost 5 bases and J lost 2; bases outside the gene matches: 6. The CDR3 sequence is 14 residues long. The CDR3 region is CASSKQGKAYEQYF. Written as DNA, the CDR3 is TGTGCCAGCAGTAAACAGGGGAAGGCCTACGAGCAGTACTTC.

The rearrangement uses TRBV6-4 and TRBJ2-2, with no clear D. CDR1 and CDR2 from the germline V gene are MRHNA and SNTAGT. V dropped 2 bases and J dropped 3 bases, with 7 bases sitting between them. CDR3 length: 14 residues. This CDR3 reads CASSDNADTGELFF. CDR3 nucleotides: TGTGCCAGCAGTGACAATGCAGACACCGGGGAGCTGTTTTTT.